This TCR beta chain was recovered during a study of T cells expressing NK-cell markers. On the study more broadly: Eight donors were sequenced, seven testing HCMV-seropositive and one testing seronegative. Study-wide points: Uncertainty persisted over the HCMV specificity of expanded NKG2C+ T cell clones. In several donors, dominant clonotypes made up 28.3-60.1% of CD3+CD56-NKG2C+ cells. As a fraction of CD8+ T cells, dominant NKG2C+ clonotypes reached about 1.0-7.5% in six donors.

The CDR3 runs 14 residues. Per germline, CDR1 LGHNA and CDR2 YSLEER. TCRdb re-called the 5' RACE reads; every CDR3 protein appears as one record, without DNA. This sample's table reports about 260,000 distinct CDR3 sequences. As concerns this clonotype: The target antigen is unknown.

The sample taken for sequencing was blood T cells: a sorted CD56 or NKG2C T cell subset, CD4+ or CD8+ T cells, or bulk PBMC T cells (not recorded which). The source is a man aged 18 to 30 in good health. This chain joins TRBV4-3 and TRBJ2-7; TCRdb names TRBD1, which stays unverified in the absence of DNA. The CDR3 spells CASSHTDRVYEQYF.